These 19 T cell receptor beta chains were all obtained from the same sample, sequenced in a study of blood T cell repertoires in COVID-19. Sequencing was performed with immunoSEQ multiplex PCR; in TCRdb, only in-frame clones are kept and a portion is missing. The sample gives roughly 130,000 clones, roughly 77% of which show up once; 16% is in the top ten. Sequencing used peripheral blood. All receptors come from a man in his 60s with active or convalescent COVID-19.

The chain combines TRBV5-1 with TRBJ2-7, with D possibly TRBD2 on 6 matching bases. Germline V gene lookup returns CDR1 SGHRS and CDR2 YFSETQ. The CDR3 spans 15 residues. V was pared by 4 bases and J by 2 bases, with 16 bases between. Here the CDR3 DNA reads TGCGCCAGCAGCCTTGGAATGGGCGGGACCTACGAGCAGTACTTC. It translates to CASSLGMGGTYEQYF.

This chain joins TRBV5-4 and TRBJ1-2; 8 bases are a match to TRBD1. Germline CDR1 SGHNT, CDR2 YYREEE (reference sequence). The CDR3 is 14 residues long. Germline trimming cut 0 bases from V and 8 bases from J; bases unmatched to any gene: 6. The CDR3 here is CASSLGQGIGGYTF. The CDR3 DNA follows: TGTGCCAGCAGCTTGGGACAGGGGATCGGGGGCTACACCTTC.

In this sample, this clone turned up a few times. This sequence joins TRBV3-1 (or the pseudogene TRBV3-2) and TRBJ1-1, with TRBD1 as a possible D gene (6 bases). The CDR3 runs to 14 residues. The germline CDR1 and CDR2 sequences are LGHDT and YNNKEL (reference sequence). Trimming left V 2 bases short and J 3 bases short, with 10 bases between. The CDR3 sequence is CASSQKGEYTEAFF. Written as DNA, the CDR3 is TGTGCCAGCAGCCAAAAGGGGGAATACACTGAAGCTTTCTTT.

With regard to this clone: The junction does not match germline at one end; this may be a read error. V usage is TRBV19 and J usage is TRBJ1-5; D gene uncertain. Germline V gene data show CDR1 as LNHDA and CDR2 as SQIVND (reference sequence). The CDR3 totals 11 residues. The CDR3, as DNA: TGTGCCAGTGGTATTCGGGAGCCCCAGCATTTT. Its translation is CASGIREPQHF.

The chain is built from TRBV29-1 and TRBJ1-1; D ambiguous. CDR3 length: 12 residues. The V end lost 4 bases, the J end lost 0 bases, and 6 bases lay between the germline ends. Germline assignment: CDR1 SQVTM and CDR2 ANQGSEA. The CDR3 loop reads CSVGTMNTEAFF. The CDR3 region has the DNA TGCAGCGTTGGAACAATGAACACTGAAGCTTTCTTT.

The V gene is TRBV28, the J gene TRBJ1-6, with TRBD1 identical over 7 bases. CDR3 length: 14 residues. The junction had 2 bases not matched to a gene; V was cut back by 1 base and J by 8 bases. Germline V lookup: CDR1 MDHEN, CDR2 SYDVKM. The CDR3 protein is CASSLYRGDSPLHF. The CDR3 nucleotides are TGTGCCAGCAGTTTATACAGGGGAGATTCACCCCTCCACTTT.

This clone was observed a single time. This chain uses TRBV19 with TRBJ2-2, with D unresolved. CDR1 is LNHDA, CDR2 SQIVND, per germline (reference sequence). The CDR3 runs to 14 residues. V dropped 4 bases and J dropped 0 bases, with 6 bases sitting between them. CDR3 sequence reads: CASSNYANTGELFF. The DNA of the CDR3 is TGTGCCAGTAGTAACTACGCGAACACCGGGGAGCTGTTTTTT.

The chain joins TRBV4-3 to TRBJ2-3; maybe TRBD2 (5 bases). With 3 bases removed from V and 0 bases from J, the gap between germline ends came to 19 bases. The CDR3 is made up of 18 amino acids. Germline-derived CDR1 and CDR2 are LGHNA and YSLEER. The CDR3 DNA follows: TGCGCCAGCAGCCATATCCTCCGGACTCGCCCTAGCACAGATACGCAGTATTTT. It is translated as CASSHILRTRPSTDTQYF.

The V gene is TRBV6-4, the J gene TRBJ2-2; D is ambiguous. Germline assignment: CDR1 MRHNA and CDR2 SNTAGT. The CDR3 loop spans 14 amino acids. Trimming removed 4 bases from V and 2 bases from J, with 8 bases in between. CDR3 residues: CASSGEENTGELFF. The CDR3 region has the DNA TGTGCCAGCAGTGGAGAAGAAAACACCGGGGAGCTGTTTTTT.

The CDR3 region has the DNA TGTGCCAGCAGTGAATACAGGGTAAGCTCCTACGAGCAGTACTTC. Protein product: CASSEYRVSSYEQYF. This chain joins TRBV2 and TRBJ2-7; D possibly corresponds to TRBD1 (6 bases). CDR1 and CDR2 from the germline V gene are SNHLY and FYNNEI. This CDR3 is built from 15 residues. V gave up 2 bases and J gave up 0 bases, with 11 bases separating them.

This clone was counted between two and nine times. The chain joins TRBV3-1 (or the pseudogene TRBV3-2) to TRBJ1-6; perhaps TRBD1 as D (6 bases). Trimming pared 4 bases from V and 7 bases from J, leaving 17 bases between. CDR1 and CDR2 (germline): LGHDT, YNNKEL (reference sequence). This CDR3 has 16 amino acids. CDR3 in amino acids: CASSPHREWKNSPLHF. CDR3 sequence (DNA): TGTGCCAGCAGCCCACACAGGGAATGGAAGAATTCACCCCTCCACTTT.

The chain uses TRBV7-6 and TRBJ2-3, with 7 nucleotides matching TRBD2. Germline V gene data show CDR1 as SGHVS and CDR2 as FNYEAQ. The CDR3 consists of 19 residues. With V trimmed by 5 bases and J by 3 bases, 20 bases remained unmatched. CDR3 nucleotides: TGTGCCAGCAGCCTTTCCGCGCGGGGTGGCGGGAGTGGTACAGATACGCAGTATTTT. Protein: CASSLSARGGGSGTDTQYF.

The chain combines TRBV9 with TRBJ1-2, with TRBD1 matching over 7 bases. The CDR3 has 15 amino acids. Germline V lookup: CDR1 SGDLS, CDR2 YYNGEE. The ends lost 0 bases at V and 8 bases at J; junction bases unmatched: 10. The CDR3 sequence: CASSVDRDRPGGYTF. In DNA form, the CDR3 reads TGTGCCAGCAGCGTAGACCGGGACAGACCTGGAGGCTACACCTTC. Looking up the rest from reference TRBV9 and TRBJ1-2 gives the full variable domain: DSGVTQTPKHLITATGQRVTLRCSPRSGDLSVYWYQQSLDQGLQFLIQYYNGEERAKGNILERFSAQQFPDLHSELNLSSLELGDSALYFCASSVDRDRPGGYTFGSGTRLTVV.

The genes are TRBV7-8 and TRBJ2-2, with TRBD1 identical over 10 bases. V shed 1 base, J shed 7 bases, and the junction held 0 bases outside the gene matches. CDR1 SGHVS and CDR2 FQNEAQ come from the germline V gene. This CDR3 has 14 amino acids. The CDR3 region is CASSLGDRGGELFF. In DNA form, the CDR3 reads TGTGCCAGCAGCTTAGGGGACAGGGGCGGGGAGCTGTTTTTT.

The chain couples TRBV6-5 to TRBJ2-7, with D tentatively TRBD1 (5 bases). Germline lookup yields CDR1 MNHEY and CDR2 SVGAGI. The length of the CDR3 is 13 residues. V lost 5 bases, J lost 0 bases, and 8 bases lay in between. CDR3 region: CASSRTPSYEQYF. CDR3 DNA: TGTGCCAGCAGTCGGACACCCTCCTACGAGCAGTACTTC.

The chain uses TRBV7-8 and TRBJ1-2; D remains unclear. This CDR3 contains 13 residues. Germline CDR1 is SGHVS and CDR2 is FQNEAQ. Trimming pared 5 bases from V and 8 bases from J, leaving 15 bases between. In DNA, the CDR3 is TGTGCCAGCAGCCCAAGGGCGGGAGGGGGCTACACCTTC. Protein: CASSPRAGGGYTF.

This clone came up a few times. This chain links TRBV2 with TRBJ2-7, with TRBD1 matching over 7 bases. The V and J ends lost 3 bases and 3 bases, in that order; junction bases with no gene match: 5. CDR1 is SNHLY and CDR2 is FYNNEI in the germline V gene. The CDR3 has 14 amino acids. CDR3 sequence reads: CASSDRTGSYEQYF. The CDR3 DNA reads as TGTGCCAGCAGTGATAGGACAGGAAGCTACGAGCAGTACTTC.

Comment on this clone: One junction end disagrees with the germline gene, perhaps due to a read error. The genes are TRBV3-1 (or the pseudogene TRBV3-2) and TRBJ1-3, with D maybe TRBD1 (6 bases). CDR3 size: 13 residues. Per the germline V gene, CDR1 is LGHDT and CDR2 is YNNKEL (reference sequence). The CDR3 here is CASSQCQGPSGDF. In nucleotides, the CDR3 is TGTGCCAGCAGCCAGTGTCAGGGGCCTTCTGGGGATTTT.

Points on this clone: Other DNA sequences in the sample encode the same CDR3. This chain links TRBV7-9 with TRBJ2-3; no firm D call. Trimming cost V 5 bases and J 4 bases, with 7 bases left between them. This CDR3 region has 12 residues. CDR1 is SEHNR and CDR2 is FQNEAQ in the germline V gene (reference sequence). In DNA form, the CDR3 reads TGTGCCAGCAGCCCCCTCTCAGATACGCAGTATTTT. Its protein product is CASSPLSDTQYF.